These 20 T cell receptor beta chains came from one sample sequenced in a study of cytomegalovirus exposure and HLA in healthy donors (dated by TCRdb to 2015 to 2018). Library creation used the immunoSEQ multiplex PCR assay. A mixture of 60 forward primers for TCR Vbeta segments and 13 reverse primers for TCR Jbeta segments was used in the multiplex PCR. Held by TCRdb, this immuneACCESS table contains in-frame sequences only and omits some clones. Under half of the omission traces to an unresolved V gene where checked; the cause of the rest is unknown. This sample gives about 110,000 clones in total; around 70% of them show up just once. The top ten clones comprise roughly 9% of the sample. Sequenced sample: PBMCs. The receptors shown here come from a young man in good health and CMV-seropositive.

V usage is TRBV30 and J usage is TRBJ2-4; D ambiguous. V was shortened by 4 bases and J by 5 bases, with 6 bases between the two germline ends. CDR1 is GTSNPN, CDR2 SVGIG, per germline (reference sequence). The CDR3 totals 11 residues. This chain's CDR3 is CAWTTQNIQYF. As DNA, the CDR3 is TGTGCCTGGACTACCCAAAACATTCAGTACTTC. Full variable domain (rest looked up from reference TRBV30 and TRBJ2-4): SQTIHQWPATLVQPVGSPLSLECTVEGTSNPNLYWYRQAAGRGLQLLFYSVGIGQISSEVPQNLSASRPQDRQFILSSKKLLLSDSGFYLCAWTTQNIQYFGAGTRLSVL.

This rearrangement joins TRBV5-1 to TRBJ1-1; D remains unclear. Germline CDR1 SGHRS, CDR2 YFSETQ. V lost 0 bases, J lost 11 bases, and 14 bases lay in between. The CDR3 contains 13 residues. The CDR3 nucleotides are TGCGCCAGCAGCTTGGATGCCCATCCACGGGCTTTCTTT. Translated, it gives CASSLDAHPRAFF.

The chain is built from TRBV9 and TRBJ2-2; D might be TRBD2 (6 bases). Trimming cost V 6 bases and J 6 bases, with 12 bases left between them. This CDR3 spans 13 amino acids. Germline V gene lookup returns CDR1 SGDLS and CDR2 YYNGEE. The chain's CDR3 is CASTTGEAGELFF. In DNA form, the CDR3 reads TGTGCCAGCACCACGGGGGAGGCCGGGGAGCTGTTTTTT.

Note on this clone: The junction shows a germline mismatch at one end, possibly a read error. This chain uses TRBV5-1 with TRBJ2-3; 11 nucleotides line up with TRBD2. The CDR3 runs 15 residues. In germline, CDR1 is SGHRS, CDR2 YFSETQ. CDR3 in DNA: TGCGCCAGCAGTTTGGGACTAGCGGGCACAGATACGCAGTATTTT. Protein sequence: CASSLGLAGTDTQYF.

The CDR3 coding sequence is TGTGCCAGCAGTTACACCGATTTGGGGGCCGGCTACGAGCAGTACTTC. This sequence encodes CASSYTDLGAGYEQYF. The chain links TRBV6-5 to TRBJ2-7, with a tentative D call TRBD1 (6 bases). The CDR3 extends over 16 amino acids. Germline CDR1 and CDR2: MNHEY and SVGAGI. The V and J ends lost 2 bases and 3 bases respectively, with 17 bases between them.

The chain employs TRBV19 and TRBJ1-1; D gene uncertain. V shed 3 bases and J shed 1 base, with 9 bases lying between them. Per germline, CDR1 LNHDA and CDR2 SQIVND (reference sequence). CDR3 length equals 14 residues. CDR3 in DNA: TGTGCCAGTAGTATGCGGGCGGGGAACACTGAAGCTTTCTTT. This encodes CASSMRAGNTEAFF.

The chain joins TRBV29-1 to TRBJ1-1, with 9 bases identical to TRBD1. CDR1 is SQVTM, CDR2 ANQGSEA, per germline. The V gene end was trimmed by 7 bases and the J gene end by 0 bases; junction bases not matched to a gene: 21. The CDR3 loop spans 19 amino acids. CDR3 region: CSASRTTGQGRGMNTEAFF. The CDR3 DNA is TGCAGCGCTTCAAGAACGACCGGACAGGGGAGGGGAATGAACACTGAAGCTTTCTTT.

This sequence joins TRBV4-1 and TRBJ2-7, with 8 positions matching TRBD2. The CDR3 covers 15 residues. Per germline, CDR1 MGHRA and CDR2 YSYEKL. The trim removed 4 bases at V and 3 bases at J, leaving 8 bases unmatched. CDR3 region: CASSLRSGGLYEQYF. The CDR3 nucleotides read TGCGCCAGCAGCCTTAGAAGCGGGGGCCTCTACGAGCAGTACTTC.

The rearrangement joins TRBV5-4 to TRBJ1-1; D ambiguous. Germline V lookup: CDR1 SGHNT, CDR2 YYREEE (reference sequence). V was shortened by 3 bases and J by 5 bases, with 11 bases between the two germline ends. This CDR3 contains 13 residues. CDR3 region: CASSSAGETEAFF. CDR3 nucleotide sequence: TGTGCCAGCAGCTCCGCGGGTGAGACTGAAGCTTTCTTT.

The chain carries TRBV14 and TRBJ1-5; no clear D. The V gene's germline CDR1 is SGHDN and CDR2 FVKESK. V lost 1 base, J lost 0 bases, and 10 bases lay in between. CDR3 length equals 16 residues. CDR3 in amino acids: CASSQVPRPSNQPQHF. The CDR3 DNA sequence: TGTGCCAGCAGCCAAGTTCCCAGGCCTAGCAATCAGCCCCAGCATTTT.

This chain connects TRBV2 to TRBJ1-6, with D maybe TRBD1 (5 bases). The germline V gene has CDR1 SNHLY and CDR2 FYNNEI. The CDR3 extends over 15 amino acids. Deletions cut 3 bases from V and 4 bases from J, with 10 bases between. CDR3 DNA sequence: TGTGCCAGCAGTGAGCAGACAGCGTATAATTCACCCCTCCACTTT. Translated: CASSEQTAYNSPLHF.

The chain links TRBV19 to TRBJ1-1, with D possibly being TRBD1 (6 bases). Germline V lookup: CDR1 LNHDA, CDR2 SQIVND (reference sequence). V was clipped by 1 base and J by 5 bases, with 17 bases between them. This CDR3 is built from 16 residues. The DNA for the CDR3 is TGTGCCAGTAGTATAGGGGGGGGCCCCCCCGGTACTGAAGCTTTCTTT. Protein product: CASSIGGGPPGTEAFF.

This chain connects TRBV27 to TRBJ1-1, with 10 bases that match TRBD1. Germline V CDR1 and CDR2: MNHEY, SMNVEV (reference sequence). This CDR3 is 16 amino acids long. Unmatched junction bases numbered 8, after V lost 4 bases and J lost 3 bases. The CDR3 nucleotides are TGTGCCAGCAGTTCGGGACAGGGGCTTGTTGACACTGAAGCTTTCTTT. Its translation is CASSSGQGLVDTEAFF.

The chain uses TRBV6-4 and TRBJ2-3; D perhaps matches TRBD2 (5 bases). Germline V gene sequence: CDR1 MRHNA, CDR2 SNTAGT. This CDR3 region has 15 residues. The V end lost 4 bases, the J end lost 4 bases, and 15 bases lay between the germline ends. The CDR3 loop is CASSVGVGSADTQYF. The CDR3 nucleotides are TGTGCCAGCAGTGTTGGCGTTGGTAGCGCAGATACGCAGTATTTT.

This chain connects TRBV9 to TRBJ2-3; D is unclear. Germline CDR1 reads SGDLS; CDR2 reads YYNGEE. Trimming cost V 0 bases and J 0 bases, with 11 bases left between them. The CDR3 is made up of 16 amino acids. The CDR3 loop reads CASSVGLSTSTDTQYF. In nucleotides, the CDR3 is TGTGCCAGCAGCGTAGGCTTGTCAACTAGCACAGATACGCAGTATTTT.

J is TRBJ1-1 and V is TRBV15; perhaps TRBD1 as D (5 bases). CDR3 length: 18 amino acids. CDR1 is LNHNV, CDR2 YYDKDF, per germline (reference sequence). The ends were cut back, 2 bases at V and 1 base at J, with 20 bases in the middle. CDR3 DNA sequence: TGTGCCACCAGCAGACGGGGGGGGTCGGGTCTACCGAACACTGAAGCTTTCTTT. The encoded protein is CATSRRGGSGLPNTEAFF.

The J gene is TRBJ1-6, the V gene TRBV2; TRBD1 matches 7 bases. The CDR3 has 15 amino acids. With V trimmed by 6 bases and J by 7 bases, 9 bases remained unmatched. Germline CDR1 is SNHLY and CDR2 is FYNNEI. In DNA, the CDR3 is TGTGCCAGCAGACCTAGACAGGGAGGAAATTCACCCCTCCACTTT. Translating it yields CASRPRQGGNSPLHF. The full variable domain, in which reference TRBV2 and TRBJ1-6 provide the parts outside the CDR3, is EPEVTQTPSHQVTQMGQEVILRCVPISNHLYFYWYRQILGQKVEFLVSFYNNEISEKSEIFDDQFSVERPDGSNFTLKIRSTKLEDSAMYFCASRPRQGGNSPLHFGNGTRLTVT.

This rearrangement joins TRBV13 to TRBJ2-3, with 16 bases that match TRBD2. CDR3 length: 18 amino acids. Germline loops: CDR1 PRHDT, CDR2 FYEKMQ (reference sequence). The V gene end was trimmed by 3 bases and the J gene end by 2 bases; junction bases not matched to a gene: 5. The CDR3 DNA reads as TGTGCCAGCAGCTTCGGGACTAGCGGGGGGGCTTCCACAGATACGCAGTATTTT. This encodes CASSFGTSGGASTDTQYF.

The rearrangement joins TRBV19 to TRBJ2-2, with 9 bases matching TRBD1. The trim removed 5 bases at V and 5 bases at J, leaving 6 bases unmatched. The germline V gene encodes CDR1 LNHDA and CDR2 SQIVND (reference sequence). The CDR3 length is 15 residues. The CDR3 bases are TGTGCCAGTAGTGCCGGGACAGGGATTACCGGGGAGCTGTTTTTT. Its protein is CASSAGTGITGELFF.

This rearrangement joins TRBV30 to TRBJ1-2; no clear D. Germline values: CDR1 GTSNPN, CDR2 SVGIG (reference sequence). Trimming pared 6 bases from V and 8 bases from J, leaving 19 bases between. The CDR3 is 13 amino acids. CDR3 sequence (DNA): TGTGCCTGCGCTGGGTGGCGGGCAGAGGGCTACACCTTC. Amino acids: CACAGWRAEGYTF.